One sample yielded the 29 T cell receptor beta chains listed below, sequenced in a study of cytomegalovirus exposure and HLA in healthy donors. The PCR used 60 Vbeta and 13 Jbeta primers. The protocol was immunoSEQ multiplex PCR, while the TCRdb copy is restricted to in-frame clones and leaves out a portion. The sample contains some 99,000 clones, roughly 79% of which appear only once. The sample consisted of PBMCs. These receptors all come from a man aged 40-49 years in good health and CMV-seronegative.

V gene TRBV5-8 combines with J gene TRBJ2-7; 8 bases are a match to TRBD2. Germline CDR1 reads SGHTS; CDR2 reads YDEGEE. There are 12 residues in the CDR3. V shed 6 bases and J 3 bases; nucleotides not matched to a gene: 2. CDR3 region: CASTGGLYEQYF. CDR3 coding DNA: TGTGCCAGCACGGGGGGGCTCTACGAGCAGTACTTC.

The J gene is TRBJ1-2, the V gene TRBV6-5; tentative D call: TRBD1 (5 bases). The V end lost 2 bases, the J end lost 8 bases, and 15 bases lay between the germline ends. Germline CDR1 reads MNHEY; CDR2 reads SVGAGI. CDR3 length equals 14 residues. The CDR3, as DNA: TGTGCCAGCAGTTACCTGGGGCCGGCGTGGGGCTACACCTTC. Translating gives CASSYLGPAWGYTF.

The sample holds one count of this clone. V gene TRBV2 combines with J gene TRBJ1-2; no definite D call. Germline V gene data show CDR1 as SNHLY and CDR2 as FYNNEI. The V and J ends lost 4 bases and 8 bases respectively, with 17 bases between them. The length of the CDR3 is 14 residues. In DNA, the CDR3 is TGTGCCAGCAGTGTTACTGCGATCGCACTGGGCTACACCTTC. This encodes CASSVTAIALGYTF.

This clone was counted a single time. Other DNA sequences in the sample encode the same CDR3. The gene calls are TRBV5-1 and TRBJ1-3; the D is unclear. This CDR3 has 14 amino acids. Trimming removed 5 bases at V and 1 base at J, with 10 bases between. Germline lookup yields CDR1 SGHRS and CDR2 YFSETQ. The CDR3 loop reads CASSKASSGNTIYF. In DNA, the CDR3 is TGCGCCAGCAGTAAAGCCTCATCTGGAAACACCATATATTTT.

V usage is TRBV5-6 and J usage is TRBJ2-3; TRBD2 matches 12 bases. V lost 4 bases and J lost 3; bases outside the gene matches: 6. CDR1 and CDR2 (germline): SGHDT, YYEEEE. This CDR3 contains 16 residues. CDR3 protein: CASSQGLAGTTDTQYF. The CDR3 coding sequence is TGTGCCAGCAGCCAAGGACTAGCGGGAACTACAGATACGCAGTATTTT.

V usage is TRBV6-6 and J usage is TRBJ2-5; TRBD2 is a possible D gene (6 bases). Germline CDR1 MNHNY, CDR2 SVGAGI (reference sequence). Trimming shortened V by 8 bases and J by 4 bases, and 11 bases separated the two germline ends. The CDR3 loop spans 12 amino acids. CDR3 sequence reads: CASLGTRETQYF. CDR3 nucleotide sequence: TGTGCCAGCCTGGGGACTCGAGAGACCCAGTACTTC.

The chain combines TRBV6-5 with TRBJ2-4; weak D call: TRBD2 (5 bases). Trimming took 7 bases from V and 0 from J, leaving 7 bases between them. The CDR3 has 13 residues. The germline CDR1 and CDR2 sequences are MNHEY and SVGAGI. The CDR3, as DNA: TGTGCCAGCAAGCGGCTAGCCAAAAACATTCAGTACTTC. Translated, it gives CASKRLAKNIQYF.

This clone was seen a single time. This rearrangement joins TRBV10-3 to TRBJ2-7; a weak D match, TRBD1 (6 bases). The germline V and J ends were trimmed by 3 bases and 5 bases, with 14 bases remaining between them. The CDR3 totals 14 residues. CDR1 and CDR2 (germline): ENHRY, SYGVKD. The CDR3 region has the DNA TGTGCCATCAGTGATGCGACAGGTCCTAACGAGCAGTACTTC. Translated, it gives CAISDATGPNEQYF.

This clone has a single count. The DNA for the CDR3 is TGCGCCAGCAGCTTGGGGGGGGATGGCTACACCTTC. Translating it yields CASSLGGDGYTF. The chain couples TRBV5-1 to TRBJ1-2; D is perhaps TRBD1 (5 bases). CDR3 size: 12 residues. The germline V gene encodes CDR1 SGHRS and CDR2 YFSETQ. Trimming shortened V by 0 bases and J by 6 bases, and 6 bases separated the two germline ends.

The V call is TRBV7-2, the J call TRBJ2-3; 7 nucleotides match TRBD2. V shed 5 bases, J shed 4 bases, and the junction held 12 bases outside the gene matches. The CDR3 loop spans 16 amino acids. Germline CDR1 and CDR2: SGHTA and FQGNSA. The DNA for the CDR3 is TGTGCCAGCAGCCACCGGGCCAGCCGGGGGGCAGATACGCAGTATTTT. Translation: CASSHRASRGADTQYF.

The chain has TRBV29-1 and TRBJ1-4, with 7 bases lining up with TRBD1. CDR3 length equals 13 residues. V lost 8 bases and J lost 5; bases outside the gene matches: 8. Germline V gives CDR1 SQVTM, CDR2 ANQGSEA. The CDR3 protein is CSSRTGLNEKLFF. Written as DNA, the CDR3 is TGCAGCTCGAGGACAGGACTAAATGAAAAACTGTTTTTT.

This chain joins TRBV7-2 and TRBJ1-2; 8 positions agree with TRBD1. V lost 1 base to trimming and J lost 1 base; unmatched junction nucleotides: 8. This CDR3 contains 17 residues. The germline CDR1 and CDR2 sequences are SGHTA and FQGNSA. CDR3 protein: CASSLGWTGQSNYGYTF. The CDR3 region has the DNA TGTGCCAGCAGCTTAGGGTGGACAGGGCAAAGTAACTATGGCTACACCTTC. The full variable domain, with the rest looked up from reference TRBV7-2 and TRBJ1-2, is GAGVSQSPSNKVTEKGKDVELRCDPISGHTALYWYRQSLGQGLEFLIYFQGNSAPDKSGLPSDRFSAERTGGSVSTLTIQRTQQEDSAVYLCASSLGWTGQSNYGYTFGSGTRLTVV.

There are a few counts of this clone. V is TRBV2 and J is TRBJ2-3; TRBD2 matches at 16 bases. The CDR3 covers 18 residues. Losses at the gene ends were 7 bases for V and 2 bases for J; bases not matched to a gene: 9. Germline assignment: CDR1 SNHLY and CDR2 FYNNEI. The CDR3 protein is CASKVGLAGGADTDTQYF. The CDR3 DNA reads as TGTGCCAGCAAGGTGGGACTAGCGGGAGGGGCGGACACAGATACGCAGTATTTT. Looking up the rest from reference TRBV2 and TRBJ2-3 gives the full variable domain: EPEVTQTPSHQVTQMGQEVILRCVPISNHLYFYWYRQILGQKVEFLVSFYNNEISEKSEIFDDQFSVERPDGSNFTLKIRSTKLEDSAMYFCASKVGLAGGADTDTQYFGPGTRLTVL.

The J gene is TRBJ2-7, the V gene TRBV5-6, with D possibly matching TRBD1 (5 bases). V lost 0 bases and J lost 9, with 13 bases in between. The CDR3 totals 13 residues. Germline lookup yields CDR1 SGHDT and CDR2 YYEEEE. As DNA, the CDR3 is TGTGCCAGCAGCTTGGGACAGCTGAAGTTGCAGTACTTC. It codes for CASSLGQLKLQYF.

This clone was picked up a small number of times. The chain uses TRBV7-2 and TRBJ2-3, with no clear D. The CDR3 has 15 amino acids. Between the trimmed V and J ends, which lost 2 bases and 2 bases, there was a span of 11 bases. From germline, CDR1 is SGHTA and CDR2 FQGNSA. The CDR3 here is CASSLQASLTDTQYF. The CDR3 DNA reads TGTGCCAGCAGCTTACAGGCGTCCCTCACAGATACGCAGTATTTT.

This clone was seen a handful of times. The CDR3 reads CASSRLQPGEKLFF. The CDR3 DNA reads as TGTGCCAGTAGCCGACTGCAACCGGGTGAAAAACTGTTTTTT. The genes are TRBV19 and TRBJ1-4; D remains unclear. The ends were cut back, 6 bases at V and 7 bases at J, with 15 bases in the middle. CDR3 length equals 14 residues. The germline V gene has CDR1 LNHDA and CDR2 SQIVND (reference sequence).

The chain links TRBV7-3 to TRBJ2-1; 9 nucleotides line up with TRBD1. Germline trimming cut 5 bases from V and 3 bases from J; bases unmatched to any gene: 5. Germline V gives CDR1 SGHTA, CDR2 FQGTGA. The CDR3 totals 15 residues. CDR3 region: CASSPETGGYNEQFF. The CDR3 nucleotides are TGTGCCAGCAGCCCCGAGACAGGGGGCTACAATGAGCAGTTCTTC.

V gene TRBV19 combines with J gene TRBJ2-7, with D possibly TRBD2 on 6 matching bases. V was shortened by 4 bases and J by 2 bases, with 15 bases between the two germline ends. This CDR3 is built from 15 residues. Germline CDR1 LNHDA, CDR2 SQIVND (reference sequence). The CDR3 spells CASSKDGGEAYEQYF. CDR3 sequence (DNA): TGTGCCAGTAGTAAAGACGGGGGAGAAGCCTACGAGCAGTACTTC.

This clone was recorded only once. This sequence joins TRBV4-3 and TRBJ1-1; tentative D call: TRBD1 (6 bases). The CDR3 covers 16 residues. Germline CDR1 is LGHNA and CDR2 is YSLEER. V shed 0 bases and J shed 0 bases, with 11 bases lying between them. The CDR3 spells CASSQDNGQMNTEAFF. CDR3 sequence (DNA): TGCGCCAGCAGCCAAGATAACGGACAGATGAACACTGAAGCTTTCTTT.

The V gene is TRBV28, the J gene TRBJ1-1, with D perhaps matching TRBD1 (6 bases). The germline V gene has CDR1 MDHEN and CDR2 SYDVKM. V shed 3 bases and J shed 0 bases, with 8 bases lying between them. The CDR3 consists of 14 residues. The CDR3 DNA reads as TGTGCCAGCAGTTTGCAGGGGATGAACACTGAAGCTTTCTTT. It is translated as CASSLQGMNTEAFF.

Comment on this clone: An end of the junction differs from the germline gene, which may be a read error. The V gene is TRBV7-9, the J gene TRBJ2-3; 10 bases map to TRBD1. Germline V gene data show CDR1 as SEHNR and CDR2 as FQNEAQ (reference sequence). The length of the CDR3 is 17 residues. CDR3 nucleotide sequence: TGTTCCAGCAGGCAACTTCGATGGACAGGGGGGACAGATACGCAGTATTTT. The encoded protein is CSSRQLRWTGGTDTQYF.

The chain links TRBV21-1 to TRBJ2-2; TRBD1 is the table's D call, not checked against the DNA. TRBV21-1 is a pseudogene segment. The CDR3 runs to 18 residues. The CDR3 DNA follows: TGTGCCAGCAGCAAAGTTACGAGACAGGGGATTTACACCGGGGAGCTGTTTTTT. This encodes CASSKVTRQGIYTGELFF.

The chain employs TRBV19 and TRBJ1-3; D ambiguous. Trimming shortened V by 11 bases and J by 4 bases, and 12 bases separated the two germline ends. The CDR3 is 12 residues long. Germline lookup yields CDR1 LNHDA and CDR2 SQIVND (reference sequence). CDR3 coding DNA: TGTGCCTTGGGCCTTCCAGGAAACACCATATATTTT. Translating it yields CALGLPGNTIYF. Supplemented by reference TRBV19 and TRBJ1-3, the full variable domain reads DGGITQSPKYLFRKEGQNVTLSCEQNLNHDAMYWYRQDPGQGLRLIYYSQIVNDFQKGDIAEGYSVSREKKESFPLTVTSAQKNPTAFYLCALGLPGNTIYFGEGSWLTVV.

The chain couples TRBV9 to TRBJ2-1; 9 bases map to TRBD1. This CDR3 comprises 18 residues. Germline V gene sequence: CDR1 SGDLS, CDR2 YYNGEE. J lost 4 bases, V lost 4 bases, and 15 bases had no gene match. In nucleotides, the CDR3 is TGTGCCAGCAGCCTTGGGGACAGGGCCCTCCTGAGATACAATGAGCAGTTCTTC. Amino acids: CASSLGDRALLRYNEQFF.

With respect to this clone: Other DNA variants within this sample encode the same CDR3. The chain links TRBV19 to TRBJ2-2; D remains ambiguous. CDR1 LNHDA and CDR2 SQIVND come from the germline V gene (reference sequence). The CDR3 consists of 13 residues. Trimming took 6 bases from V and 5 from J, leaving 10 bases between them. The CDR3 nucleotides are TGTGCCAGTAGCCTCGTAGTTACCGGGGAGCTGTTTTTT. As protein: CASSLVVTGELFF.

CDR3 in amino acids: CASSYGGLAADTQYF. CDR3 nucleotides: TGTGCCAGCAGTTACGGTGGACTAGCCGCAGATACGCAGTATTTT. This chain uses TRBV6-5 with TRBJ2-3; 8 bases line up with TRBD2. V lost 2 bases and J lost 4; bases outside the gene matches: 5. The CDR3 contains 15 residues. Germline V gene data show CDR1 as MNHEY and CDR2 as SVGAGI.

The rearrangement links TRBV27 to TRBJ2-3; 7 positions match TRBD2. The V gene end was trimmed by 3 bases and the J gene end by 1 base; junction bases not matched to a gene: 1. CDR3 length: 14 amino acids. Germline-derived CDR1 and CDR2 are MNHEY and SMNVEV (reference sequence). The CDR3 nucleotides read TGTGCCAGCAGTTTTCTAGCGGGCACAGATACGCAGTATTTT. Protein product: CASSFLAGTDTQYF.

The chain links TRBV7-9 to TRBJ2-3; 9 bases map to TRBD2. The ends lost 3 bases at V and 0 bases at J; junction bases unmatched: 4. The CDR3 is made up of 16 amino acids. CDR1 is SEHNR and CDR2 is FQNEAQ in the germline V gene (reference sequence). CDR3 coding DNA: TGTGCCAGCAGCTTGTCGACTAGCGGAAGCACAGATACGCAGTATTTT. Translated, it gives CASSLSTSGSTDTQYF.

This rearrangement joins TRBV7-9 to TRBJ1-1, with D perhaps matching TRBD1 (5 bases). The length of the CDR3 is 15 residues. In germline, CDR1 is SEHNR, CDR2 FQNEAQ (reference sequence). Trimming removed 5 bases from V and 5 bases from J, with 18 bases in between. The CDR3 loop is CASSGSSGVGTEAFF. The CDR3 bases are TGTGCCAGCAGCGGATCCTCGGGGGTGGGGACTGAAGCTTTCTTT. Supplemented by reference TRBV7-9 and TRBJ1-1, the full variable domain reads DTGVSQNPRHKITKRGQNVTFRCDPISEHNRLYWYRQTLGQGPEFLTYFQNEAQLEKSRLLSDRFSAERPKGSFSTLEIQRTEQGDSAMYLCASSGSSGVGTEAFFGQGTRLTVV.